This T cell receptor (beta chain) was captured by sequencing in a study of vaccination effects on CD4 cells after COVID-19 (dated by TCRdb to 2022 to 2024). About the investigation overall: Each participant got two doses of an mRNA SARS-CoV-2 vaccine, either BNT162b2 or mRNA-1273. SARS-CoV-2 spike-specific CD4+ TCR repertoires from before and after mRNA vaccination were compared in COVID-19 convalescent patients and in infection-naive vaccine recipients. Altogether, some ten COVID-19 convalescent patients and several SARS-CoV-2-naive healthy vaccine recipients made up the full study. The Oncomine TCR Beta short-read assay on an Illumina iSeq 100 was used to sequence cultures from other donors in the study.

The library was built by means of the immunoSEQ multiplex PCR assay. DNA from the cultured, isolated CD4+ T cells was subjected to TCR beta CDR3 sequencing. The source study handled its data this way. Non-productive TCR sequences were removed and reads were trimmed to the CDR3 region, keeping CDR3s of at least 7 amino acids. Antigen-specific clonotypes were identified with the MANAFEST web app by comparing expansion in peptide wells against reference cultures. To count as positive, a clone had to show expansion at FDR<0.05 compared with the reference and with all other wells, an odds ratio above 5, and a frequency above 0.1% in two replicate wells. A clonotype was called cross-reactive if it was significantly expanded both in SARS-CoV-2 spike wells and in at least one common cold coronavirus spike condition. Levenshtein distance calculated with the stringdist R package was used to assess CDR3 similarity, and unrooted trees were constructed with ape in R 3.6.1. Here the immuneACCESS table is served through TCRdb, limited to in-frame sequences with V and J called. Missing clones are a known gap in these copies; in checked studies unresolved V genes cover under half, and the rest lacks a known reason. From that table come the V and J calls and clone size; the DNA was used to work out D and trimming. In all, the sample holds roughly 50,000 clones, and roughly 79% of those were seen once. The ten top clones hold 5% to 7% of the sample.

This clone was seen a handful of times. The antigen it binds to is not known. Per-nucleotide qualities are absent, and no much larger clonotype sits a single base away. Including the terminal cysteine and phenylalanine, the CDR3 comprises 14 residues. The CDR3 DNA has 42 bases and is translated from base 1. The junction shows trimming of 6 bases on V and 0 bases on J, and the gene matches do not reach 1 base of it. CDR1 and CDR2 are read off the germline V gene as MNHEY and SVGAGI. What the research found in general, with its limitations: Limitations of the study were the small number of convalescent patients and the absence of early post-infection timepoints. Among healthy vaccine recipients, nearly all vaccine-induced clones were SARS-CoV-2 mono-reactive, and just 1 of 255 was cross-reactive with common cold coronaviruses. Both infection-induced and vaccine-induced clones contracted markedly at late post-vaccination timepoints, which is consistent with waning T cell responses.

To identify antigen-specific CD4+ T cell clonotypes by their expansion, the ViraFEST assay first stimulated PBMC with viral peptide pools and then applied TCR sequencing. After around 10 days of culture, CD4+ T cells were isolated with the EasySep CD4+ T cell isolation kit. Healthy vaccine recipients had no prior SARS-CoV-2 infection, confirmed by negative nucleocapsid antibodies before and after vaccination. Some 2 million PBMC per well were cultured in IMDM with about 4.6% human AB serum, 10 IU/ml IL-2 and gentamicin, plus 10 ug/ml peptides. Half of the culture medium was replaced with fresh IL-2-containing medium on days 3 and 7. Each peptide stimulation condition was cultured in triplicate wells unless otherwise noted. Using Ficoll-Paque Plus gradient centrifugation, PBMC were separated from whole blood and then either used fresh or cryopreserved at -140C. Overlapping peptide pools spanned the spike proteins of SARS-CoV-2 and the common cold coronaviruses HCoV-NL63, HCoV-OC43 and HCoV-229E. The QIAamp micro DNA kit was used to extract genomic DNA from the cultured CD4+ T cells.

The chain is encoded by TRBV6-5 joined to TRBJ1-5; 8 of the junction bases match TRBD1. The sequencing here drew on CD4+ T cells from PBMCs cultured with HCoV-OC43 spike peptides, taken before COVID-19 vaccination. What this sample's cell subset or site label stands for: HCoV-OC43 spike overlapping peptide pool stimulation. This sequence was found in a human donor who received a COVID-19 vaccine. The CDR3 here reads CASRDRDSNQPQHF. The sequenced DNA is TGTGCCAGCAGGGACAGGGATAGCAATCAGCCCCAGCATTTT.